This TCR beta chain emerged from a study of shared clonotypes between healthy human individuals. Sorted-subset replicate PCRs used 200 ng of genomic DNA. This amount corresponded to 30,000 to 35,000 T cell genomes. Generated by immunoSEQ multiplex PCR, the TCRdb table keeps only in-frame clones and is missing some. Of about 300,000 clones detected, about 74% appear once; the ten largest clones hold approximately 10%. Study-wide results and caveats: Non-shared clonotypes were found to have lower generation probabilities than the clonotypes that were shared by all four of the sorted-subset donors.

Only one count was recorded for this clone. Its antigen is as yet unknown. Germline-derived CDR1 and CDR2 are LNHDA and SQIVND (reference sequence). The CDR3 is made up of 14 amino acids. The V end lost 6 bases, the J end lost 8 bases, and 19 bases lay between the germline ends. Each donor was a Caucasian adult residing in Nashville, Tennessee. Researchers partitioned CD4+ cells into CD45RA+ naive and CD45RA-negative memory subsets. This chain links TRBV19 with TRBJ1-1, with TRBD1 as a possible D gene (5 bases). The source is a man aged 30 to 45 in good health. The sample was memory CD4+ T cells sorted from blood. The subset here: CD45RA-negative fraction. DNA for the CDR3: TGTGCCAGTAGCCTAAACAGGTTCGAATCGGAAGCTTTCTTT. Protein sequence: CASSLNRFESEAFF.